This entry lists 10 T cell receptor beta chains sequenced from one sample in a study of shared clonotypes between healthy human individuals. TCRdb's table, derived via immunoSEQ multiplex PCR, lists solely in-frame clones and lacks some. This table holds 1,500,000 or so clones, roughly 96% found once. Sequencing was performed on naive CD4+ T cells sorted from blood. Subset described: CD45RA+ positively selected. The origin of the receptors is a man younger than 45 in good health.

V gene TRBV28 combines with J gene TRBJ2-7; 8 bases fit TRBD1. This CDR3 spans 13 amino acids. The ends lost 7 bases at V and 3 bases at J; junction bases unmatched: 5. In germline, CDR1 is MDHEN, CDR2 SYDVKM. Here the CDR3 DNA reads TGTGCCAGCAATCCGGGACAGGACTACGAGCAGTACTTC. Its translation: CASNPGQDYEQYF.

CDR3 DNA sequence: TGCGCCAGCAGCCCAGAGGGACTAGCGGGAGGAGGACAAGAGACCCAGTACTTC. As protein: CASSPEGLAGGGQETQYF. The chain recombines TRBV4-3 with TRBJ2-5, with 15 bases lining up with TRBD2. The V segment lost 4 bases and the J segment 2 bases; nucleotides outside the gene matches: 8. Germline V lookup: CDR1 LGHNA, CDR2 YSLEER. The CDR3 consists of 18 residues.

The CDR3 protein is CASSLVGEKGYNEQFF. CDR3 nucleotides: TGTGCCAGCAGCTTAGTGGGCGAGAAGGGGTACAATGAGCAGTTCTTC. The V and J genes are TRBV7-9 and TRBJ2-1, with D possibly matching TRBD1 (5 bases). Trimming stripped 1 base from V and 4 bases from J, with 14 bases between. The CDR3 covers 16 residues. The germline CDR1 and CDR2 sequences are SEHNR and FQNEAQ (reference sequence).

This chain connects TRBV5-4 to TRBJ2-1, with 11 nucleotides matching TRBD2. Germline-derived CDR1 and CDR2 are SGHNT and YYREEE (reference sequence). Unmatched junction bases numbered 6, after V lost 0 bases and J lost 7 bases. The CDR3 consists of 16 residues. The chain's CDR3 is CASSLGLAGGQNEQFF. Here the CDR3 DNA reads TGTGCCAGCAGCTTGGGGCTAGCGGGAGGTCAAAATGAGCAGTTCTTC.

V gene TRBV7-3 combines with J gene TRBJ2-7, with TRBD1 matching 8 bases. This CDR3 region has 15 residues. The trim removed 5 bases at V and 5 bases at J, leaving 11 bases unmatched. The germline V gene encodes CDR1 SGHTA and CDR2 FQGTGA. CDR3 in DNA: TGTGCCAGCAGCCCCGGACAGGGTGTCATCAACGAGCAGTACTTC. Translated: CASSPGQGVINEQYF. Full variable domain (rest looked up from reference TRBV7-3 and TRBJ2-7): GAGVSQTPSNKVTEKGKYVELRCDPISGHTALYWYRQSLGQGPEFLIYFQGTGAADDSGLPNDRFFAVRPEGSVSTLKIQRTERGDSAVYLCASSPGQGVINEQYFGPGTRLTVT.

V usage is TRBV10-3 and J usage is TRBJ2-1; 10 positions agree with TRBD1. With V trimmed by 6 bases and J by 4 bases, 6 bases remained unmatched. The CDR3 runs 15 residues. The germline gives CDR1 ENHRY, CDR2 SYGVKD. The CDR3 here is CAIRWGQGNYNEQFF. For the CDR3, the DNA is TGTGCCATCAGGTGGGGACAGGGGAATTACAATGAGCAGTTCTTC.

The J gene is TRBJ2-7, the V gene TRBV6-1; possibly TRBD1 for D (6 bases). The CDR3 loop spans 14 amino acids. V lost 4 bases, J lost 5 bases, and 15 bases lay in between. Germline-derived CDR1 and CDR2 are MNHNS and SASEGT. In DNA form, the CDR3 reads TGTGCCAGCAGTGCCTCAACAGGGTTCCACGAGCAGTACTTC. This sequence encodes CASSASTGFHEQYF.

The chain employs TRBV28 and TRBJ2-7, with 9 bases aligning to TRBD2. Germline V CDR1 and CDR2: MDHEN, SYDVKM. The CDR3 sequence is 15 residues long. Trimming at V came to 5 bases and at J to 4 bases, leaving 9 bases not matched to a gene. The CDR3 nucleotides read TGTGCCAGCAGTCCGGCTAGCGGGATACAATACGAGCAGTACTTC. As protein: CASSPASGIQYEQYF.

V and J are TRBV13 and TRBJ2-2; tentative D call: TRBD2 (5 bases). CDR3 length equals 18 residues. Trimming took off 4 bases at V and 0 bases at J, with 18 bases between the two ends. Germline V gene data show CDR1 as PRHDT and CDR2 as FYEKMQ (reference sequence). CDR3 nucleotides: TGTGCCAGCAGCTCCCGGGCGCGGGTCGGAGCGAACACCGGGGAGCTGTTTTTT. Translated, it gives CASSSRARVGANTGELFF.

This clone was found once. V and J are TRBV7-8 and TRBJ2-7, with 12 bases fitting TRBD1. This CDR3 has 15 amino acids. Germline V lookup: CDR1 SGHVS, CDR2 FQNEAQ. V shed 3 bases and J 4 bases; nucleotides not matched to a gene: 4. DNA for the CDR3: TGTGCCAGCAGCTTCGGGACAGGGGGCAAGTACGAGCAGTACTTC. Translating gives CASSFGTGGKYEQYF.